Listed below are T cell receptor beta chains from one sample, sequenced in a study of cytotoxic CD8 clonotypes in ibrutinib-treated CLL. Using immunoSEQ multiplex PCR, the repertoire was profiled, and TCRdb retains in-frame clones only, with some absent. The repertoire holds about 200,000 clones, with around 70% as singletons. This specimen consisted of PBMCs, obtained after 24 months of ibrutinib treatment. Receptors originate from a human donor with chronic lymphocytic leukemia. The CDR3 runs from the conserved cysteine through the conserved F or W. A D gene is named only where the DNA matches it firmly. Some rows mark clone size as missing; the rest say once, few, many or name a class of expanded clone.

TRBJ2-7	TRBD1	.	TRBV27	CASSEGTGTEQYF	TGTGCCAGCAGCGAAGGGACAGGGACCGAGCAGTACTTC
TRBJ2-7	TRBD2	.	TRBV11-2	CASRLLAARSYEQYF	TGTGCCAGCAGGTTACTAGCGGCAAGATCCTACGAGCAGTACTTC
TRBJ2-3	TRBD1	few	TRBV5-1	CASRQGADTQYF	TGCGCCAGCCGACAGGGGGCTGATACGCAGTATTTT
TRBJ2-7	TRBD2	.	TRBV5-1	CASSFQRLAGGYEQYF	TGCGCCAGCAGCTTCCAAAGACTAGCGGGAGGGTACGAGCAGTACTTC
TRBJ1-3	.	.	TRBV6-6	CASSYAGPSSGNTIYF	TGTGCCAGCAGTTACGCGGGACCTAGCTCTGGAAACACCATATATTTT
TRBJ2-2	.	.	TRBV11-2	CASSPLRVGLGTGELFF	TGTGCCAGCAGCCCTCTTCGAGTGGGGCTGGGCACCGGGGAGCTGTTTTTT
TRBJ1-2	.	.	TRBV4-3	CASSHNYGYTF	TGCGCCAGCAGCCACAACTATGGCTACACCTTC
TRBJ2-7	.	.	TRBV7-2	CASSANRVSYEQYF	TGTGCCAGCAGCGCCAACAGGGTTTCCTACGAGCAGTACTTC
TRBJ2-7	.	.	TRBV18	CASSPPVVDEQYF	TGTGCCAGCTCACCACCGGTCGTGGACGAGCAGTACTTC
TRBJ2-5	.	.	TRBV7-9	CASSLGVLGPGGETQYF	TGTGCCAGCAGCTTAGGGGTACTGGGCCCAGGAGGGGAGACCCAGTACTTC
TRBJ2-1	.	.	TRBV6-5	CASSYSTPANEQFF	TGTGCCAGCAGTTACTCGACACCTGCCAATGAGCAGTTCTTC
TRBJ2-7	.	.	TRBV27	CASSFEGSTYEQYF	TGTGCCAGCAGTTTTGAAGGCTCCACCTACGAGCAGTACTTC
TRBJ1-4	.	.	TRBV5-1	CASSLEGTQGFGEKLFF	TGCGCCAGCAGCCTGGAAGGCACACAGGGTTTTGGCGAAAAACTGTTTTTT
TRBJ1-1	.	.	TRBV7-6	CASSLGSTEAFF	TGTGCCAGCAGCTTGGGGTCCACTGAAGCTTTCTTT
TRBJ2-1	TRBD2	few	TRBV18	CASSPGGGSSYNEQFF	TGTGCCAGCTCACCAGGAGGCGGGAGCTCCTACAATGAGCAGTTCTTC
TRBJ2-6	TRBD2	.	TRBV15	CATSSFTPGLAGAGANVLTF	TGTGCCACCAGCAGCTTCACCCCGGGACTAGCGGGAGCTGGGGCCAACGTCCTGACTTTC
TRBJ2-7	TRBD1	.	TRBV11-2	CASSANADRDHEQYF	TGTGCCAGCAGCGCAAATGCTGACAGGGACCACGAGCAGTACTTC
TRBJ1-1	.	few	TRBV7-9	CASSPVGGAWTEAFF	TGTGCCAGCAGCCCGGTGGGGGGGGCCTGGACTGAAGCTTTCTTT
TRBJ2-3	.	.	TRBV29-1	CSVNRGPSTNTQYF	TGCAGCGTCAACCGCGGACCCTCAACAAATACGCAGTATTTT
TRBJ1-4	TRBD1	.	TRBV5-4	CASSLKTGDEKLFF	TGTGCCAGCAGCTTGAAGACAGGGGATGAAAAACTGTTTTTT
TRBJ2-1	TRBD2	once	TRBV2	CASSEPGTTNEQFF	TGTGCCAGCAGTGAACCCGGGACTACAAATGAGCAGTTCTTC
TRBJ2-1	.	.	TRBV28	CASSLTGEWLGEQFF	TGTGCCAGCAGTTTGACGGGAGAATGGTTAGGTGAGCAGTTCTTC
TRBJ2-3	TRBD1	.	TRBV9	CASSVEGQGAADTQYF	TGTGCCAGCAGCGTAGAGGGACAGGGTGCCGCAGATACGCAGTATTTT
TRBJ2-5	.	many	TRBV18	CASSPGRLNQETQYF	TGTGCCAGCTCACCGGGACGGTTGAACCAAGAGACCCAGTACTTC
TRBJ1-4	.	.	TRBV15	CATSRGEATNEKLFF	TGTGCCACCAGCAGAGGGGAAGCAACTAATGAAAAACTGTTTTTT
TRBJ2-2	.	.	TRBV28	CASSLAAAPQGNTGELFF	TGTGCCAGCAGTTTAGCAGCGGCCCCACAGGGGAACACCGGGGAGCTGTTTTTT
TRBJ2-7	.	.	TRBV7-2	CASSLETTIGREQYF	TGTGCCAGCAGCTTAGAGACGACTATCGGACGCGAGCAGTACTTC